The text below deals with one T cell receptor (beta chain). Antigen specificity is unknown. Trimming at V came to 3 bases and at J to 6 bases, leaving 9 bases not matched to a gene. CDR1 is SGHTA, CDR2 FQGTGA, per germline. The CDR3 extends over 15 amino acids. This sample was taken from a study of CD8 T cells in Susac syndrome. Study outcomes and limitations: The TCR sequencing and HLA analysis in the study involved a relatively small number of individuals, as the study acknowledged.

CD8+ and CD4+ T cells taken from blood had their TCR beta sequenced. Both CD4+ and CD8+ T cells were negatively isolated, and TEMRA cells underwent FACS enrichment. RNA in amounts of about 0.45 to 1 ug was reverse transcribed with random hexamers. Across 54 Vbeta and 13 Jbeta, TCR beta CDR3 was amplified with immunoSEQ multiplex PCR. TCRdb called the immunoSEQ multiplex PCR reads again in MiXCR, with one record for every CDR3 protein. This table has nearly 200,000 distinct CDR3 sequences, nearly 95% appearing once. The sequencing input was CD4+ T cells from PBMCs. This TCR was recovered from a human donor with multiple sclerosis. J is TRBJ2-3 and V is TRBV7-3; 7 bases match TRBD2. CDR3 in DNA: TGTGCCAGCAGCTTTAACCTTGGGGGAGGGGATACGCAGTATTTT. Its protein is CASSFNLGGGDTQYF.